This is a list of T cell receptor beta chains from one sample in a study of blood T cell repertoires in COVID-19. Profiling relied on immunoSEQ multiplex PCR, and the TCRdb table lists in-frame clones only, not all of them. Among 180,000 or so clones, around 85% were seen once, and the ten largest hold around 8%. Sequenced input: peripheral blood. These receptors were taken from a woman aged 55-69 years with acute or convalescent COVID-19. Both conserved end residues are part of each CDR3. The order of the fields is clone size, D gene, J gene, V gene, CDR3 length, CDR3 protein, CDR3 DNA. A D gene is named only where the DNA matches it firmly. Only some rows state a clone size, as once, few, many or a class for expanded clones.

>.|TRBD1|TRBJ1-1|TRBV6-4|15
CASRATGGTSPEAFF
TGTGCCAGCAGAGCGACAGGGGGAACGTCCCCTGAAGCTTTCTTT
>.|TRBD2|TRBJ2-2|TRBV5-4|18
CASSRGTSGRKYTGELFF
TGTGCCAGCAGCAGGGGGACTAGCGGGAGGAAGTACACCGGGGAGCTGTTTTTT
>.|.|TRBJ1-1|TRBV5-4|14
CASSLFSGDTEAFF
TGTGCCAGCAGCTTGTTTTCAGGGGACACTGAAGCTTTCTTT
>.|TRBD1|TRBJ1-1|TRBV28|14
CASHSPPGQAEAFF
TGTGCCAGCCATTCCCCACCGGGACAGGCCGAAGCTTTCTTT
>.|.|TRBJ1-3|TRBV27|14
CASSAGGSGNTIYF
TGTGCCAGCAGTGCCGGGGGCTCTGGAAACACCATATATTTT
>.|TRBD1|TRBJ1-4|TRBV11-2|13
CASRRTGVEKLFF
TGTGCCAGCAGACGGACAGGGGTTGAAAAACTGTTTTTT
>.|TRBD1|TRBJ1-5|TRBV10-3|16
CAISGGDRGGNQPQHF
TGTGCCATCAGTGGGGGGGACAGGGGCGGCAATCAGCCCCAGCATTTT
>few|.|TRBJ1-1|TRBV20-1|11
CSAPSYTEAFF
TGCAGTGCCCCGAGCTACACTGAAGCTTTCTTT
>.|.|TRBJ1-5|TRBV19|15
CASSYSGGGNQPQHF
TGTGCCAGTAGTTACAGCGGAGGGGGCAATCAGCCCCAGCATTTT
>.|TRBD2|TRBJ2-1|TRBV5-4|18
CASSRNPSTSGSYNEQFF
TGTGCCAGCAGCCGAAACCCTAGCACTAGCGGGTCTTACAATGAGCAGTTCTTC
>.|.|TRBJ2-1|TRBV29-1|9
CSVAPPGFF
TGCAGCGTTGCCCCCCCCGGGTTCTTC
>.|.|TRBJ1-1|TRBV6-5|13
CASSAGLWTEAFF
TGTGCCAGCAGCGCAGGGTTGTGGACTGAAGCTTTCTTT
>.|.|TRBJ2-6|TRBV24-1|18
CATSDPGLHTSGANVLTF
TGTGCCACCAGTGACCCGGGACTGCATACCTCTGGGGCCAACGTCCTGACTTTC
>.|.|TRBJ1-2|TRBV3-1/TRBV3-2|14
CASSQDEGLYGYTF
TGTGCCAGCAGCCAAGATGAGGGACTATATGGCTACACCTTC
>.|.|TRBJ1-4|TRBV27|15
CASSNHRVTNEKLFF
TGTGCCAGCAGTAACCACAGGGTAACTAATGAAAAACTGTTTTTT
>.|.|TRBJ2-3|TRBV7-3|15
CASSLIAGTPDTQYF
TGTGCCAGCAGCTTAATTGCGGGGACCCCAGATACGCAGTATTTT
>.|TRBD2|TRBJ2-7|TRBV19|12
CASNPGRGSQYF
TGTGCCAGTAACCCAGGGAGGGGATCCCAGTACTTC
>.|.|TRBJ2-7|TRBV30|11
CAWSRLDEQYF
TGTGCCTGGAGTAGACTGGACGAGCAGTACTTC
>.|.|TRBJ1-1|TRBV6-5|12
CASKRSNTEAFF
TGTGCCAGCAAGCGTAGTAACACTGAAGCTTTCTTT
>.|.|TRBJ2-3|TRBV6-5|12
CASGSGADTQYF
TGTGCCAGCGGGAGTGGCGCAGATACGCAGTATTTT
>.|.|TRBJ2-1|TRBV19|14
CASSILGGGEEQFF
TGTGCCAGTAGTATTCTAGGAGGTGGGGAAGAGCAGTTCTTC
>.|.|TRBJ2-2|TRBV5-4|14
CASSLRQATGELFF
TGTGCCAGCAGCTTAAGACAGGCGACCGGGGAGCTGTTTTTT
>.|TRBD1|TRBJ1-1|TRBV29-1|14
CSVEVGYRGTEAFF
TGCAGCGTTGAAGTTGGGTACAGGGGTACTGAAGCTTTCTTT
>.|TRBD1|TRBJ2-7|TRBV7-9|14
CASSQQGKEDEQYF
TGTGCCAGCAGCCAACAGGGGAAGGAGGACGAGCAGTACTTC
>once|TRBD2|TRBJ2-1|TRBV30|15
CAWGGLAGGTNEQFF
TGTGCCTGGGGTGGACTAGCGGGAGGAACCAATGAGCAGTTCTTC
>.|.|TRBJ1-1|TRBV27|14
CASSFEPSSTEAFF
TGTGCCAGCAGTTTCGAGCCGTCTAGCACTGAAGCTTTCTTT
>.|.|TRBJ1-2|TRBV11-2|13
CASSEQQGYGYTF
TGTGCCAGCAGCGAGCAACAGGGTTATGGCTACACCTTC
>.|.|TRBJ2-1|TRBV27|14
CASKSVLLYNEQFF
TGTGCCAGCAAGAGTGTCCTTCTTTACAATGAGCAGTTCTTC
>.|.|TRBJ2-2|TRBV12-3/TRBV12-4|13
CASSFFLSGELFF
TGTGCCAGCAGTTTCTTCCTTTCCGGGGAGCTGTTTTTT
>.|.|TRBJ2-3|TRBV6-1|13
CASSERSTAVQYF
TGTGCCAGCAGTGAACGGAGCACAGCGGTGCAGTATTTT
>.|.|TRBJ1-5|TRBV4-2|14
CASSQTGRDQPQHF
TGTGCCAGCAGCCAAACAGGACGGGATCAGCCCCAGCATTTT
>once|.|TRBJ2-1|TRBV7-3|15
CASSLFGLNKDEQFF
TGTGCCAGCAGCTTATTCGGACTTAATAAGGATGAGCAGTTCTTC
>.|TRBD2|TRBJ2-3|TRBV28|17
CASSPTLAGGPTDTQYF
TGTGCCAGCAGTCCTACCCTAGCGGGAGGGCCCACAGATACGCAGTATTTT
>.|.|TRBJ2-2|TRBV19|15
CASSPLRSTTGELFF
TGTGCCAGTAGTCCCCTCCGGAGTACCACCGGGGAGCTGTTTTTT
>once|.|TRBJ1-5|TRBV27|15
CASSSGTSSNQPQHF
TGTGCCAGCAGTTCAGGGACTTCTAGCAATCAGCCCCAGCATTTT
>once|.|TRBJ2-2|TRBV7-2|15
CASSLAAGPGGELFF
TGTGCCAGCAGCTTAGCTGCGGGGCCGGGAGGGGAGCTGTTTTTT
>.|.|TRBJ2-2|TRBV3-1/TRBV3-2|15
CASSQVGGDTGELFF
TGTGCCAGCAGCCAAGTAGGAGGCGACACCGGGGAGCTGTTTTTT
>.|.|TRBJ1-1|TRBV7-2|15
CASSLSGGLATEAFF
TGTGCCAGCAGCTTGAGTGGGGGCTTGGCCACTGAAGCTTTCTTT
>few|.|TRBJ1-2|TRBV7-2|15
CASSTQQGLVWGYTF
TGTGCCAGCAGCACGCAACAGGGCCTCGTATGGGGCTACACCTTC
>.|.|TRBJ2-2|TRBV7-9|16
CASSTRGGLGTGELFF
TGTGCCAGCAGCACACGAGGAGGGCTGGGCACCGGGGAGCTGTTTTTT
>.|TRBD1|TRBJ1-5|TRBV15|15
CATSRDQGAREPQHF
TGTGCCACCAGCAGAGATCAGGGGGCAAGGGAGCCCCAGCATTTT
>.|.|TRBJ1-1|TRBV13|15
CASSHYTGTNTEAFF
TGTGCCAGCAGCCATTATACAGGGACCAACACTGAAGCTTTCTTT
>.|TRBD2|TRBJ2-1|TRBV4-2|16
CASSRGRLAGFNEQFF
TGTGCCAGCAGCCGAGGACGACTAGCGGGTTTTAATGAGCAGTTCTTC
>.|.|TRBJ2-4|TRBV15|15
CATSRDPQAKNIQYF
TGTGCCACCAGCAGAGACCCACAGGCCAAAAACATTCAGTACTTC
>.|TRBD2|TRBJ2-1|TRBV19|17
CASSFRLAGARDNEQFF
TGTGCCAGTAGTTTCAGACTAGCGGGAGCTCGAGACAATGAGCAGTTCTTC
>.|.|TRBJ2-1|TRBV28|12
CASHAWAGEQFF
TGTGCCAGCCATGCTTGGGCGGGTGAGCAGTTCTTC
>.|.|TRBJ1-1|TRBV5-1|16
CASSTAGGGGVTEAFF
TGCGCCAGCAGCACCGCGGGGGGCGGTGGGGTCACTGAAGCTTTCTTT
>once|.|TRBJ1-5|TRBV6-6|13
CASIPGANQPQHF
TGTGCCAGCATACCAGGGGCCAATCAGCCCCAGCATTTT
>.|TRBD2|TRBJ2-2|TRBV7-3|16
CASSPNGLAGTGELFF
TGTGCCAGCAGCCCCAATGGGCTAGCGGGGACCGGGGAGCTGTTTTTT